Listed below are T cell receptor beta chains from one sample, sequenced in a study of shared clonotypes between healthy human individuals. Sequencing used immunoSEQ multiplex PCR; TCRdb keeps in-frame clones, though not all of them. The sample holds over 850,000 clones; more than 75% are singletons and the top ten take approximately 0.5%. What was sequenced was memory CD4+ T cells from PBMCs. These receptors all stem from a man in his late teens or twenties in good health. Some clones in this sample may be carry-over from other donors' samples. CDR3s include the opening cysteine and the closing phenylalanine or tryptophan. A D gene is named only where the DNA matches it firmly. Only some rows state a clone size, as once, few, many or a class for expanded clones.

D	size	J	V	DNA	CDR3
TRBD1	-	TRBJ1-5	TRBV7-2	TGTGCCAGCAGTCCAGGGGGTAGCAATCAGCCCCAGCATTTT	CASSPGGSNQPQHF
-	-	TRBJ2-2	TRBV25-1	TGTGCCAGCAGTGAATCGCGAACAGGGTTCGGCACCGGGGAGCTGTTTTTT	CASSESRTGFGTGELFF
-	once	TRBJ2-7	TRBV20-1	TGCAGTGCTACCCTCTCCGGAGAGCAGTACTTC	CSATLSGEQYF
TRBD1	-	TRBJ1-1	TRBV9	TGTGCCAGCAGCGTTGAGGGGACAGGGAACACTGAAGCTTTCTTT	CASSVEGTGNTEAFF
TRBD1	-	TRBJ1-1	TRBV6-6	TGTGCCAGCAGAAAGGGACAGCAAAACACTGAAGCTTTCTTT	CASRKGQQNTEAFF
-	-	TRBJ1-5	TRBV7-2	TGTGCCAGCAGCTTAGAGCGGGTGCCTAATCAGCCCCAGCATTTT	CASSLERVPNQPQHF
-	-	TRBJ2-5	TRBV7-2	TGTGCCAGCAGCTTAGCGGGCGGCGAGAGGGAGACCCAGTACTTC	CASSLAGGERETQYF
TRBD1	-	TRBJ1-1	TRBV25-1	TGTGCCAGCAGTGACCCACAGGGGAGCGCTGAAGCTTTCTTT	CASSDPQGSAEAFF
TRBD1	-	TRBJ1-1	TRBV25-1	TGTGCCAGCAGTGAATCCGGGCGTCAGGGGGCGAAAGCTTTCTTT	CASSESGRQGAKAFF
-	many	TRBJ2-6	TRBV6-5	TGTGCCAGCAGTTTACCTGGGGCCAACGTCCTGACTTTC	CASSLPGANVLTF
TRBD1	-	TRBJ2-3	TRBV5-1	TGCGCCAGCAGCTTGGGGGACAGCATCTACACAGATACGCAGTATTTT	CASSLGDSIYTDTQYF
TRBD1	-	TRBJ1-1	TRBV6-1	TGTGCCAGCAGTGAAACAGGGGTTCAGACTGAAGCTTTCTTT	CASSETGVQTEAFF
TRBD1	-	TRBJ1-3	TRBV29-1	TGCAGCGTGACGGGACAGGGGGGAAACACCATATATTTT	CSVTGQGGNTIYF
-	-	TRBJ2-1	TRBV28	TGTGCCAGCAGTGACCAGGGGGGTGAGCAGTTCTTC	CASSDQGGEQFF
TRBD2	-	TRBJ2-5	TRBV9	TGTGCCAGCAGCGTAGTGGTAGCGGGAGGGGGAGAGACCCAGTACTTC	CASSVVVAGGGETQYF
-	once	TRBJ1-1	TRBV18	TGTGCCAGCTCACACCCGGACAGCGAAGCTTTCTTT	CASSHPDSEAFF
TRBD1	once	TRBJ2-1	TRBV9	TGTGCCAGCAGCGTGACGACAGGGGGTGTAGTGAGTGAGCAGTTCTTC	CASSVTTGGVVSEQFF
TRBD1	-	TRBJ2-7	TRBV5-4	TGTGCCAGCAGCCATCCGGGACAGGGGGCCACCTACGAGCAGTACTTC	CASSHPGQGATYEQYF
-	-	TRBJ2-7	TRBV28	TGTGCCAGCAGTTACGCCTCCTACGAGCAGTACTTC	CASSYASYEQYF
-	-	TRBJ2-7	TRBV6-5	TGTGCCAGCAGGACGCGCCGGGACTGGGGTTACGAGCAGTACTTC	CASRTRRDWGYEQYF
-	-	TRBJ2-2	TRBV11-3	TGTGCCAGCAGCTTACCACCCCCCGGGGAGCTGTTTTTT	CASSLPPPGELFF
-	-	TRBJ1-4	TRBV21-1	TGTGCCAGCAACACACCAGACGGACCCCATGAAAAACTGTTTTTT	CASNTPDGPHEKLFF
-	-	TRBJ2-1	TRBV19	TGTGCCAGTAGTAACACTGGACGGGAGTGGGAGCAGTTCTTC	CASSNTGREWEQFF
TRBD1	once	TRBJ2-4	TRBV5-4	TGTGCCAGCAGCTTACAGGGGGTAGCAAACATTCAGTACTTC	CASSLQGVANIQYF
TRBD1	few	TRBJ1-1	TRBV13	TGTGCCAGCAGCCGTGGCAGGGGGGGGTCTGAAGCTTTCTTT	CASSRGRGGSEAFF
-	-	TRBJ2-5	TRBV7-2	TGTGCCAGCAGCTTTTCTGGGGAGACCCAGTACTTC	CASSFSGETQYF
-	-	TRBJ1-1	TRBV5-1	TGCGCCAGCAGCTTGGACGGCCTTAACACTGAAGCTTTCTTT	CASSLDGLNTEAFF
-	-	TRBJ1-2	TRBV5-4	TGTGCCAGCAGCTTGCGGGGGATCTATGGCTACACCTTC	CASSLRGIYGYTF
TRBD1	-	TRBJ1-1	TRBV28	TGTGCCAGCAGTTCCAGACAGGGGGCGTATATGAACACTGAAGCTTTCTTT	CASSSRQGAYMNTEAFF
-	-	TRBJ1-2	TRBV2	TGTGCCAGCAGTGGGGAAGGGGGTCCCCATGGCTACACCTTC	CASSGEGGPHGYTF
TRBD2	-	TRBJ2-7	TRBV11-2	TGTGCCAGCAGCCCAAGGAGCGGGACTTACGAGCAGTACTTC	CASSPRSGTYEQYF
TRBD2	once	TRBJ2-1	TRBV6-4	TGTGCCAGCAGAGCCGGACTAGCCTCCGATGAGCAGTTCTTC	CASRAGLASDEQFF
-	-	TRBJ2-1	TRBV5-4	TGTGCCAGCAGCCCCCCACTAGCTGGGAGCGACAATGAGCAGTTCTTC	CASSPPLAGSDNEQFF